These 3 T cell receptor beta chains were sequenced from one sample in a study of STAT3 mutations in large granular lymphocyte leukemia (dated by TCRdb to about 2019). Study-wide findings and limitations: Every T-LGLL patient showed at least one immunodominant TCRbeta clonotype, and about half showed multiple immunodominant subclonotypes.

These receptors are not linked to any known antigen. Libraries were prepared through the immunoSEQ multiplex PCR assay. What TCRdb holds here is the immuneACCESS table cut down to in-frame rearrangements. Part of the clones is not present; checked against another copy, under half of the missing clones reflect an unresolved V gene, and the others are unexplained. The sample contains under 35,000 clones, approximately 86% of them found a single time. The top ten constitute 12% of the sample. The specimen sequenced was peripheral blood mononuclear cells. Receptors originate from a man aged 60-69 years with T-cell large granular lymphocyte leukemia. Some clones in this sample may be carry-over from other donors' samples. The age is the age at diagnosis.

The J gene is TRBJ2-2, the V gene TRBV5-4, with D tentatively TRBD2 (5 bases). CDR1 and CDR2 (germline): SGHNT, YYREEE (reference sequence). The ends were cut back, 3 bases at V and 2 bases at J, with 11 bases in the middle. This CDR3 is 15 amino acids long. The CDR3 nucleotides are TGTGCCAGCAGCTCGGAGGTGGCTAACACCGGGGAGCTGTTTTTT. It yields the protein CASSSEVANTGELFF.

The J gene is TRBJ2-3, the V gene TRBV5-1; TRBD1 matches 7 bases. Germline lookup yields CDR1 SGHRS and CDR2 YFSETQ. J was trimmed by 2 bases and V by 4 bases; bases with no gene match: 4. The CDR3 is 14 residues long. CDR3 protein: CASSIGQDTDTQYF. CDR3 in DNA: TGCGCCAGCAGCATAGGACAGGACACAGATACGCAGTATTTT.

The chain recombines TRBV27 with TRBJ1-2; no clear D gene. Germline CDR1 and CDR2: MNHEY and SMNVEV (reference sequence). The V end lost 2 bases, the J end lost 4 bases, and 11 bases lay between the germline ends. CDR3 length: 14 residues. This chain's CDR3 is CASSLGISVYGYTF. In DNA form, the CDR3 reads TGTGCCAGCAGTTTAGGGATCTCTGTCTATGGCTACACCTTC.